This is a list of T cell receptor beta chains from one sample in a study of T-cell memory formation after mild COVID-19. MiXCR was run by TCRdb on the 5' RACE reads, yielding one entry per CDR3 protein. This repertoire shows roughly 610,000 distinct CDR3 sequences, 15% to 20% found once; its top ten account for approximately 8.1%. The sequenced material came from PBMCs or a T cell subset sorted from them (not recorded which). These receptors all come from an adult woman who had mild COVID-19 (a few samples of this study predate the infection). Cell type and time point are not known. The CDR3 runs from the conserved cysteine through the conserved F or W.

V gene	J gene	CDR3 protein
TRBV19	TRBJ2-2	CASWGNTGELFF
TRBV5-4	TRBJ1-2	CACRRQGQLDGYTF
TRBV9	TRBJ2-3	CASSPYLEGTDTQYF
TRBV9	TRBJ1-4	CASSVGGRGLLNEKLFF
TRBV15	TRBJ1-3	CATSRDYSGSGNTIYF
TRBV11-2	TRBJ1-4	CASSFRTGAGDEKLFF
TRBV7-9	TRBJ1-2	CASSSPIPGQGALNGYTF
TRBV5-1	TRBJ2-7	CASSLNRNYEQYF
TRBV5-1	TRBJ2-3	CASSWVAGVSDTQYF
TRBV7-2	TRBJ1-5	CASSPTHTLEPQHF
TRBV12-3/TRBV12-4	TRBJ2-1	CASSLSGGAGNEQFF
TRBV9	TRBJ2-5	CASSVAGTEETQYF
TRBV12-3/TRBV12-4	TRBJ2-1	CASSGLSGGASEQFF
TRBV5-1	TRBJ2-3	CASSWGQGNADTQYF
TRBV3-1	TRBJ1-5	CASSQDLGNQPQHF
TRBV9	TRBJ2-7	CASSGTSVPGYEQYF
TRBV5-1	TRBJ1-1	CASRQTDRIDPEAFF
TRBV24-1	TRBJ2-1	CATSAQGQGSYNEQFF
TRBV12-3/TRBV12-4	TRBJ2-1	CASTRKRDEQFF
TRBV3-1	TRBJ2-2	CASSPPSFSGANTGELFF
TRBV6-2/TRBV6-3	TRBJ2-1	CASSYAQRTGPSTYNEQFF
TRBV7-9	TRBJ2-3	CASSFPERLAGPTDTQYF
TRBV6-5	TRBJ2-1	CASSWGGRENNEQFF
TRBV5-1	TRBJ2-1	CASRYREPYNEQFF
TRBV28	TRBJ2-4	CASSLSLAGVNIQYF
TRBV6-6	TRBJ2-1	CASSYRNEQFF
TRBV3-1	TRBJ1-1	CASSHVPSTEAFF
TRBV10-3	TRBJ1-1	CAISDLPRTGNTEAFF
TRBV5-6	TRBJ1-4	CASSLSTINEKLFF
TRBV19	TRBJ1-1	CASSITLGAMNTEAFF
TRBV24-1	TRBJ2-7	CATSEVDSYEQYF
TRBV5-1	TRBJ2-1	CASSVGQGRVNEQFF
TRBV7-9	TRBJ2-3	CASSLLWTSDTDTQYF
TRBV7-9	TRBJ1-2	CASSPAGTAMARGYTF
TRBV7-9	TRBJ2-4	CASSPIIGAIAKNIQYF
TRBV27	TRBJ1-2	CASSPIGALVVLDYGYTF
TRBV6-5	TRBJ1-1	CASRSRGTEAFF
TRBV2	TRBJ2-5	CASSAGGRAYQETQYF
TRBV12-3/TRBV12-4	TRBJ1-5	CASSLTENQPQHF
TRBV19	TRBJ2-7	CASSPSGTGKNYEQYF
TRBV30	TRBJ1-2	CAWDRGNYGYTF
TRBV19	TRBJ1-2	CASNRDRVSGYTF
TRBV28	TRBJ2-7	CASSYRVEQYF
TRBV29-1	TRBJ2-3	CSVLIAGGEGSTDTQYF
TRBV5-5	TRBJ2-2	CASSLSTFWDRPTGELFF
TRBV6-2/TRBV6-3	TRBJ2-3	CASSYLADTQYF
TRBV7-9	TRBJ1-4	CASSWGQGYGKLFF
TRBV7-8	TRBJ1-6	CASSPADRYSPLHF
TRBV7-9	TRBJ2-7	CASSLVRGTNYEQYF
TRBV5-1	TRBJ2-5	CASSLMRSEETQYF
TRBV7-2	TRBJ1-5	CASNEQGALQPQHF
TRBV9	TRBJ2-1	CASSVDVRQFF
TRBV30	TRBJ1-2	CAWSPWSSYGYTF
TRBV25-1	TRBJ1-5	CASSEGRAGNQPQHF
TRBV7-8	TRBJ2-5	CASSSQPQLANTETQYF
TRBV5-5	TRBJ2-5	CASMGGSLAGETQYF
TRBV5-4	TRBJ2-3	CASSSYRAGTDTQYF
TRBV5-5	TRBJ2-2	CASSLGWDTGELFF
TRBV29-1	TRBJ2-7	CSVEKGTKQYF
TRBV20-1	TRBJ2-2	CSARDGRNTGELFF